This entry describes one T cell receptor (beta chain). Other DNA sequences within the sample encode an identical CDR3. Trimming took 1 base from V and 2 from J; bases not matched to a gene: 3. This CDR3 contains 15 residues. The germline CDR1 and CDR2 sequences are SGDLS and YYNGEE. The sample is drawn from a study of blood T cell repertoires in COVID-19. Turning to the study itself: The United States, Italy and Spain were the sources of the acute and convalescent COVID-19 samples. T cells, B-cell-depleted T cells, or PBMCs provided the cDNA or gDNA that served as material.

Per the original methods: Nucleated cell number was recorded as an estimate derived from reference gene primer amplification. Measured with immunoSEQ multiplex PCR; TCRdb has only the in-frame clones, and not every one. D and trimming were read from the DNA, whereas the V and J calls and clone size are those reported in that table. The table has about 210,000 clones, 85% to 90% seen once. The sample was peripheral blood. V is TRBV9 and J is TRBJ2-3; TRBD2 agrees at 8 bases. This TCR was recovered from a man aged 18 to 29 with active or convalescent COVID-19. The CDR3, as DNA: TGTGCCAGCAGCGTATCTAGCGGGTACACAGATACGCAGTATTTT. It codes for CASSVSSGYTDTQYF. Variable domain in full (rest from reference TRBV9 and TRBJ2-3): DSGVTQTPKHLITATGQRVTLRCSPRSGDLSVYWYQQSLDQGLQFLIQYYNGEERAKGNILERFSAQQFPDLHSELNLSSLELGDSALYFCASSVSSGYTDTQYFGPGTRLTVL.